This entry lists 10 T cell receptor beta chains sequenced from one sample in a study of OX40 agonist ivuxolimab in advanced cancers. Here immunoSEQ multiplex PCR was the method, and the copy in TCRdb shows in-frame clones only, minus some. The sample lists about 100,000 clones; approximately 80% were seen once. Here the sequenced sample was CD4+ or CD8+ T cells sorted from blood, taken in a trial of the OX40 agonist ivuxolimab. Receptors were obtained from an adult with an advanced solid tumor such as melanoma, head and neck, liver or kidney cancer.

The rearrangement uses TRBV14 and TRBJ2-7; the D gene is possibly TRBD2 (6 bases). The CDR3 covers 13 residues. Trimming removed 4 bases from V and 4 bases from J, with 11 bases in between. Germline V lookup: CDR1 SGHDN, CDR2 FVKESK. The CDR3 nucleotides read TGTGCCAGCAGCCCGGGACTTAAATACGAGCAGTACTTC. This sequence encodes CASSPGLKYEQYF.

This clone is a singleton in its sample. The chain has TRBV27 and TRBJ1-4; D remains unclear. The germline V gene encodes CDR1 MNHEY and CDR2 SMNVEV (reference sequence). This CDR3 is built from 14 residues. Trimming shortened V by 4 bases and J by 4 bases, and 10 bases separated the two germline ends. The CDR3 reads CASSSNRNNEKLFF. The CDR3 DNA reads TGTGCCAGCAGTTCTAACCGTAATAATGAAAAACTGTTTTTT.

The genes are TRBV4-1 and TRBJ2-7, with TRBD1 matching 10 bases. In germline, CDR1 is MGHRA, CDR2 YSYEKL. This CDR3 region has 18 residues. The V gene end was trimmed by 1 base and the J gene end by 6 bases; junction bases not matched to a gene: 15. This chain's CDR3 is CASSQVGVPGTGAGEQYF. CDR3 DNA: TGCGCCAGCAGCCAAGTTGGGGTGCCCGGGACAGGGGCGGGCGAGCAGTACTTC.

This clone was detected once. The chain employs TRBV19 and TRBJ2-7; 8 bases agree with TRBD1. The CDR3 runs to 16 residues. Germline assignment: CDR1 LNHDA and CDR2 SQIVND (reference sequence). The junction had 12 bases not matched to a gene; V was cut back by 3 bases and J by 5 bases. The CDR3 region is CASSIQGQGYSHEQYF. DNA for the CDR3: TGTGCCAGTAGTATCCAAGGACAGGGATACAGCCACGAGCAGTACTTC.

The V and J genes are TRBV27 and TRBJ2-7, with 10 bases identical to TRBD2. Looked up from germline, CDR1 is MNHEY and CDR2 is SMNVEV (reference sequence). Germline trimming cut 6 bases from V and 2 bases from J; bases unmatched to any gene: 7. The CDR3 loop spans 15 amino acids. CDR3 nucleotide sequence: TGTGCCAGCAGCCTACTAGCGGGGATTGCCTACGAGCAGTACTTC. It translates to CASSLLAGIAYEQYF.

The rearrangement uses TRBV14 and TRBJ1-4; a weak D match, TRBD1 (5 bases). Germline V lookup: CDR1 SGHDN, CDR2 FVKESK. The CDR3 is made up of 16 amino acids. Trimming pared 4 bases from V and 6 bases from J, leaving 18 bases between. The CDR3 reads CASSPGMQSLDEKLFF. CDR3 nucleotide sequence: TGTGCCAGCAGCCCAGGGATGCAGAGTCTCGATGAAAAACTGTTTTTT. Complete variable domain (other parts from reference TRBV14 and TRBJ1-4): EAGVTQFPSHSVIEKGQTVTLRCDPISGHDNLYWYRRVMGKEIKFLLHFVKESKQDESGMPNNRFLAERTGGTYSTLKVQPAELEDSGVYFCASSPGMQSLDEKLFFGSGTQLSVL.

The chain's CDR3 is CSVEFGGLGYGYTF. The CDR3 bases are TGCAGCGTTGAGTTCGGAGGATTAGGCTATGGCTACACCTTC. The J gene is TRBJ1-2, the V gene TRBV29-1; the D is unclear. In germline, CDR1 is SQVTM, CDR2 ANQGSEA. The CDR3 runs 14 residues. V was clipped by 3 bases and J by 4 bases, with 15 bases between them.

The rearrangement uses TRBV28 and TRBJ1-2; TRBD1 matches 7 bases. Trimming removed 5 bases from V and 5 bases from J; junction bases left unmatched: 11. CDR1 MDHEN and CDR2 SYDVKM come from the germline V gene. This CDR3 is 15 amino acids long. The CDR3 here is CASSIYWDSKYGYTF. For the CDR3, the DNA is TGTGCCAGCAGTATATATTGGGACAGCAAGTATGGCTACACCTTC.

The chain is built from TRBV5-6 and TRBJ1-6; no reliable D call. The CDR3 consists of 14 residues. V lost 4 bases and J 4 bases, leaving 9 bases between the germline ends. Germline V gene lookup returns CDR1 SGHDT and CDR2 YYEEEE. CDR3 sequence: CASSAAGYNSPLHF. DNA of the CDR3: TGTGCCAGCAGCGCCGCCGGTTATAATTCACCCCTCCACTTT. Filled out from reference TRBV5-6 and TRBJ1-6, the complete variable domain reads DAGVTQSPTHLIKTRGQQVTLRCSPKSGHDTVSWYQQALGQGPQFIFQYYEEEERQRGNFPDRFSGHQFPNYSSELNVNALLLGDSALYLCASSAAGYNSPLHFGNGTRLTVT.

This clone appeared a few times. The CDR3 sequence is CASSCDGDRVHEQYF. The CDR3 nucleotides are TGCGCCAGCAGTTGCGACGGGGACAGGGTCCACGAGCAGTACTTC. The J gene is TRBJ2-7, the V gene TRBV10-1; 9 bases are shared with TRBD1. After removal of 5 bases from V and 5 bases from J, the junction contained 10 bases not matched to a gene. The CDR3 runs 15 residues. CDR1 WNHNN and CDR2 SYGVQD come from the germline V gene (reference sequence).